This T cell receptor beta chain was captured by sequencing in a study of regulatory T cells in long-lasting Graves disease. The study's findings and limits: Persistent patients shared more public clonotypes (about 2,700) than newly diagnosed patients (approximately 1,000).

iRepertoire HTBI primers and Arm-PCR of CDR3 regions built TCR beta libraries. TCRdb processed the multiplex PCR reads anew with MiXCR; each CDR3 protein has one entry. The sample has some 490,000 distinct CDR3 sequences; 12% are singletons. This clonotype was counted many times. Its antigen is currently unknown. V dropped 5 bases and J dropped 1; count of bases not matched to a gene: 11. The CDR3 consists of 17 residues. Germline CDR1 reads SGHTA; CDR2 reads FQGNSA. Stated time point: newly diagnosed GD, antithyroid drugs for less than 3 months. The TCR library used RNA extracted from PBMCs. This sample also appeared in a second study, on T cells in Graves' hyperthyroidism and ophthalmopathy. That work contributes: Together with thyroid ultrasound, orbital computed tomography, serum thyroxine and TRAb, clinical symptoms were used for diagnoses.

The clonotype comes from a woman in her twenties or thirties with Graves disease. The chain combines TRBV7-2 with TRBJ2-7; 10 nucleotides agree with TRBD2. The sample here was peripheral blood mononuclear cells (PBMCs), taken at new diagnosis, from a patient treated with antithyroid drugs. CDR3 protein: CASSPRDSGRRSYEQYF. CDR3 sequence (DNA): TGTGCCAGCAGCCCTCGGGATAGCGGGAGGAGGTCCTACGAGCAGTACTTC.